In this sample, the clone carrying this T cell receptor beta chain turned up many times. Its specificity is unknown. Losses at the gene ends were 4 bases for V and 8 bases for J; bases not matched to a gene: 5. The CDR3 extends over 14 amino acids. CDR1 and CDR2 from the germline V gene are MGHDK and SYGVNS. Unique molecular identifiers were incorporated when the TCRbeta library was constructed. TCRdb independently ran MiXCR on the PCR reads; one entry per CDR3 protein. The table has hundreds of thousands of distinct CDR3 sequences, roughly 13% seen once. The sample comes from a study of T-cell reconstitution after alpha-beta-depleted transplantation in children. Whole-study results and caveats: Most T-cell counts and diversity one year after the transplant came from T cells that were newly produced. Reports say that about two months after transplant, the alpha-beta T cells came out of several hundred graft clones that had expanded. Elevated TCRbeta diversity at day 60 was traced, in some patients, to surviving recipient T cells and thymic progenitors.

The sample consisted of PBMCs, taken before TCRalphabeta/CD19-depleted stem cell transplant. The gene calls are TRBV25-1 and TRBJ1-6; 7 positions agree with TRBD1. The TCR comes from a girl aged 2 to 10 with congenital amegakaryocytic thrombocytopenia, due to receive a stem cell transplant. CDR3 nucleotides: TGTGCCAGCAGTGTGGACAGGAGGGATTCACCCCTCCACTTT. Amino acids: CASSVDRRDSPLHF.